Listed below are T cell receptor beta chains from one sample, sequenced in a study of blood T cell repertoires in COVID-19. Only in-frame clones appear in the TCRdb table, and some are missing; sequencing was by immunoSEQ multiplex PCR. This table holds around 50,000 clones, approximately 93% found once. Material for sequencing was peripheral blood. These receptor sequences come from a man aged 55 to 70 with COVID-19, enrolled during active disease. Each CDR3 is given with its conserved first and last residue. Fields, in order: J gene, D gene, clone size, V gene, CDR3 protein, CDR3 DNA. A D gene is named only where the DNA matches it firmly. Size is stated for part of the rows, as once, few or many counts, or as a class when the clone is expanded.

TRBJ2-6 NA once TRBV28 CASSPQSSGANVLTF TGTGCCAGCAGTCCACAGAGCTCTGGGGCCAACGTCCTGACTTTC
TRBJ2-3 NA NA TRBV5-1 CASSSERQALSDTQYF TGCGCCAGCAGCTCTGAACGTCAGGCCTTATCAGATACGCAGTATTTT
TRBJ1-2 NA NA TRBV2 CASRANVQGSGYTF TGTGCCAGCAGGGCGAACGTTCAGGGTAGTGGCTACACCTTC
TRBJ1-1 NA NA TRBV3-1/TRBV3-2 CASSQVHGNTEAFF TGTGCCAGCAGCCAAGTTCACGGGAACACTGAAGCTTTCTTT
TRBJ2-7 NA NA TRBV5-1 CASSWQGQDEQYF TGCGCCAGCAGCTGGCAGGGCCAAGACGAGCAGTACTTC
TRBJ2-7 NA NA TRBV4-1 CASSQNIGTAYEQYF TGCGCCAGCAGCCAAAACATAGGAACAGCCTACGAGCAGTACTTC
TRBJ1-3 NA NA TRBV19 CASRPAAFLTAGNTIYF TGTGCCAGTAGGCCCGCGGCGTTCCTGACCGCTGGAAACACCATATATTTT
TRBJ1-4 TRBD1 NA TRBV28 CASSLRQGNEKLFF TGTGCCAGCAGTCTCCGACAGGGGAATGAAAAACTGTTTTTT
TRBJ2-1 NA NA TRBV6-2/TRBV6-3 CASSFAGNNEQFF TGTGCCAGCAGTTTCGCGGGGAACAATGAGCAGTTCTTC
TRBJ1-2 TRBD1 once TRBV28 CASSNPAGTGDYGYTF TGTGCCAGCAGCAACCCGGCCGGGACAGGGGATTATGGCTACACCTTC
TRBJ1-2 TRBD1 NA TRBV28 CASRGDSGYGYTF TGTGCCAGCAGGGGGGACAGTGGGTATGGCTACACCTTC
TRBJ1-5 TRBD1 NA TRBV28 CASVYRGDQPQHF TGTGCCAGCGTATACAGGGGGGATCAGCCCCAGCATTTT
TRBJ1-2 NA few TRBV9 CASSPKSGLYGYTF TGTGCCAGCAGCCCGAAGTCCGGTCTCTATGGCTACACCTTC
TRBJ1-2 NA NA TRBV5-6 CASSLSQTYGYTF TGTGCCAGCAGCTTATCACAGACCTATGGCTACACCTTC
TRBJ1-1 TRBD1 NA TRBV18 CASSPSTGGRNTEAFF TGTGCCAGCTCACCATCGACAGGGGGCAGGAACACTGAAGCTTTCTTT
TRBJ2-6 NA NA TRBV21-1 CASSKVTAREAGANVLTF TGTGCCAGCAGCAAAGTAACAGCCAGGGAGGCTGGGGCCAACGTCCTGACTTTC
TRBJ1-5 NA once TRBV30 CAWSVHRLDYDQPQHF TGTGCCTGGAGTGTACACAGATTGGATTATGATCAGCCCCAGCATTTT
TRBJ2-4 TRBD1 NA TRBV7-9 CASSPGITGGGKNIQYF TGTGCCAGCAGCCCCGGGATTACAGGGGGCGGCAAAAACATTCAGTACTTC
TRBJ1-2 TRBD1 NA TRBV6-5 CASSSGTVYGYTF TGTGCCAGCAGTTCCGGGACAGTCTATGGCTACACCTTC
TRBJ1-2 NA NA TRBV9 CASSVTGYWSTDNYGYTF TGTGCCAGCAGCGTAACCGGTTATTGGAGCACCGACAACTATGGCTACACCTTC
TRBJ1-3 NA NA TRBV9 CASSVAGWSPGNTIYF TGTGCCAGCAGCGTAGCCGGATGGAGTCCTGGAAACACCATATATTTT
TRBJ1-1 NA NA TRBV18 CASSLLDSYTEAFF TGTGCCAGCTCACTTCTGGACAGCTACACTGAAGCTTTCTTT
TRBJ1-6 NA NA TRBV6-5 CASSYQEASYNSPLHF TGTGCCAGCAGTTACCAGGAGGCGTCCTATAATTCACCCCTCCACTTT
TRBJ2-3 NA NA TRBV5-1 CASSLGDYTDTQYF TGCGCCAGCAGCCTAGGGGATTACACAGATACGCAGTATTTT
TRBJ1-3 NA NA TRBV3-1/TRBV3-2 CASSQVPTSGNTIYF TGTGCCAGCAGCCAGGTCCCGACATCGGGAAACACCATATATTTT
TRBJ1-4 TRBD1 NA TRBV2 CASSPGTGGRNEKLFF TGTGCCAGCAGTCCCGGGACAGGGGGCAGAAATGAAAAACTGTTTTTT
TRBJ2-1 TRBD1 NA TRBV19 CASSDDRGPYNEQFF TGTGCCAGTAGTGACGACAGGGGCCCCTACAATGAGCAGTTCTTC
TRBJ2-2 NA NA TRBV11-2 CASSLVPGASTGELFF TGTGCCAGCAGCTTAGTGCCAGGGGCTTCTACCGGGGAGCTGTTTTTT
TRBJ2-3 TRBD2 NA TRBV5-1 CASSLQRGGPDTQYF TGCGCCAGCAGCTTGCAGCGGGGGGGCCCAGATACGCAGTATTTT
TRBJ1-6 TRBD1 NA TRBV3-1/TRBV3-2 CASSQDWTGLGYNSPLHF TGTGCCAGCAGCCAGGACTGGACAGGGTTAGGGTATAATTCACCCCTCCACTTT
TRBJ1-5 TRBD1 NA TRBV25-1 CASKGAKGQPQHF TGTGCCAGCAAGGGGGCGAAAGGTCAGCCCCAGCATTTT
TRBJ2-2 NA few TRBV20-1 CSASALTYASGELFF TGCAGTGCTAGTGCCCTCACCTATGCCTCCGGGGAGCTGTTTTTT